These T cell receptor beta chains were read from a single sample in a study of T-cell memory formation after mild COVID-19. One entry per CDR3 protein, called by TCRdb with MiXCR from the 5' RACE reads. Of about 140,000 distinct CDR3 sequences listed, 13% to 15% are singletons. The material sequenced was PBMCs or a T cell subset sorted from them (not recorded which). Receptors were obtained from an adult woman who had mild COVID-19 (a few samples of this study predate the infection). Cell type and time point are not known. The conserved cysteine and the conserved F or W are not part of the CDR3 here. A D gene is named only where the DNA matches it firmly. Clone size is given for some rows only: seen once, a few or many times, or a class if the clone is expanded.

TRBV15	NA	TRBJ2-1	NA	ATSRQGDEQF
TRBV6-5	NA	TRBJ2-6	TRBD1	ASSYFRWDRQAGANVLT
TRBV11-2	few	TRBJ2-7	NA	ASSLTGSLTYEQY
TRBV7-9	few	TRBJ2-5	TRBD2	ASSPPSGGKETQY
TRBV5-1	few	TRBJ2-7	TRBD1	ASSLRGPPYEQY
TRBV10-3	NA	TRBJ1-1	TRBD1	ATWTGLGNTEAF
TRBV7-8	few	TRBJ1-1	NA	ASRLAGEAF
TRBV12-3/TRBV12-4	few	TRBJ2-3	NA	ASSPAEGYTDTQY
TRBV13	few	TRBJ1-1	NA	ASSGPWAVNTEAF
TRBV7-9	NA	TRBJ1-1	NA	ASRAAAPNTEAF
TRBV6-5	many	TRBJ1-1	NA	ASTPLGAKRTEAF
TRBV5-4	NA	TRBJ2-7	NA	ASRPGVAEAYEQY
TRBV7-9	few	TRBJ2-1	NA	AWRRDNEQF
TRBV5-5	NA	TRBJ2-5	NA	ASRLSRGDGGETQY
TRBV19	NA	TRBJ2-7	NA	ASSISATGGEQY
TRBV24-1	NA	TRBJ2-1	NA	ATSDLGDLSGNEQF
TRBV12-3/TRBV12-4	few	TRBJ2-6	NA	ASSLSLSGANVLT
TRBV29-1	NA	TRBJ2-5	NA	SVGDTEFGETQY
TRBV3-1	NA	TRBJ2-1	NA	ASSQAGRSEQF
TRBV24-1	few	TRBJ2-1	NA	ATSREYNEQF
TRBV5-1	few	TRBJ1-4	NA	ASSLASGFREKLF
TRBV5-1	NA	TRBJ1-1	NA	ASSLLERNTEAF
TRBV12-3/TRBV12-4	few	TRBJ1-5	TRBD1	ASSSYPQGLVSNQPQH
TRBV5-1	few	TRBJ2-3	TRBD1	ASRDGTGSPDTQY
TRBV9	few	TRBJ2-3	NA	ASSAGMGTDTQY
TRBV9	NA	TRBJ2-5	TRBD2	ASSVGLAGGRGQETQY
TRBV4-1	NA	TRBJ1-1	NA	ASSQEPGVGTEAF
TRBV29-1	NA	TRBJ2-1	NA	SVEVAGYTNNEQF
TRBV19	NA	TRBJ1-1	NA	ASSIGHGGAALAF
TRBV19	NA	TRBJ2-1	TRBD2	ASSITSGLYSYNEQF
TRBV4-3	NA	TRBJ2-1	NA	ASSQGKDSYNEQF
TRBV4-2	NA	TRBJ2-1	NA	ASSPSLGRLNEQF
TRBV4-1	few	TRBJ2-7	NA	ASSQDRGYYEQY
TRBV7-2	few	TRBJ2-2	NA	ASSLLVTGELF
TRBV7-8	NA	TRBJ2-7	TRBD2	ASSSTGTSGSYEQY
TRBV4-1	many	TRBJ2-7	NA	ASSQDIEQDLN
TRBV15	few	TRBJ2-1	TRBD2	AIAGNSGRAYNEQF
TRBV6-5	NA	TRBJ2-1	NA	ASSYSSVYNEQF
TRBV6-5	few	TRBJ2-7	TRBD1	ASSYSMEDRGSYEQY
TRBV25-1	NA	TRBJ2-7	TRBD2	ASSPGLAEGYEQY
TRBV6-5	NA	TRBJ2-3	NA	ASSYCDNTDTQY
TRBV7-8	few	TRBJ2-3	NA	ASSFLGRKSSTDTQY
TRBV20-1	few	TRBJ2-3	NA	SARVDPPRGTDTQY
TRBV12-3/TRBV12-4	many	TRBJ2-1	TRBD2	ASSPPWGGNEQF
TRBV5-6	NA	TRBJ1-2	NA	ASSPGNGPYGYT
TRBV5-4	NA	TRBJ2-3	TRBD2	ASSFGTSGRDTQY
TRBV29-1	NA	TRBJ2-1	TRBD2	SVLSPGLVMEQF
TRBV12-3/TRBV12-4	few	TRBJ1-1	TRBD1	ASTPPRDRTGRRAEAF
TRBV10-3	few	TRBJ2-7	NA	AISAGFYEQY
TRBV5-6	NA	TRBJ2-3	NA	ASSSGNTQY